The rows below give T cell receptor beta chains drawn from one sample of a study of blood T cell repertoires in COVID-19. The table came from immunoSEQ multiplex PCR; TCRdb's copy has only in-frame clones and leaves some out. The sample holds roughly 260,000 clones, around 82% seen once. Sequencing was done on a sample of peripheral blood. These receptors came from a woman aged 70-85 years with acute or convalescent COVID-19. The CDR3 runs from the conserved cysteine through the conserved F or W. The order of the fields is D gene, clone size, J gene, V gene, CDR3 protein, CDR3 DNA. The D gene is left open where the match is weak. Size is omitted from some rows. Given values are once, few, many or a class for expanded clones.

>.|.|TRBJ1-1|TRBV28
CASSFGGAVNTEAFF
TGTGCCAGCAGTTTTGGGGGGGCAGTGAACACTGAAGCTTTCTTT
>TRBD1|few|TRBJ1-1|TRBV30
CAWSVLGGWSTEAFF
TGTGCCTGGAGTGTATTAGGGGGCTGGAGCACTGAAGCTTTCTTT
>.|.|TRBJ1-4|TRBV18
CASSPPPVGADNEKLFF
TGTGCCAGCTCACCACCTCCCGTGGGGGCCGATAATGAAAAACTGTTTTTT
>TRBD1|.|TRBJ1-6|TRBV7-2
CASSLYGQVNSPLHF
TGTGCCAGCAGCTTATACGGACAGGTGAATTCACCCCTCCACTTT
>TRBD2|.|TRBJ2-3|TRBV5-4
CASSPTLRGGGDTQYF
TGTGCCAGCAGCCCCACCCTCCGGGGGGGAGGAGATACGCAGTATTTT
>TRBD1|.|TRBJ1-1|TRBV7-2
CASSSPDRTEAFF
TGTGCCAGCAGTTCCCCGGACAGGACTGAAGCTTTCTTT
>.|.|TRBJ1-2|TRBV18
CASQQDSLNYGYTF
TGTGCCAGCCAACAGGACAGCCTAAACTATGGCTACACCTTC
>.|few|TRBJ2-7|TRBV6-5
CASGQRGSYEQYF
TGTGCCAGCGGTCAGAGGGGGAGCTACGAGCAGTACTTC
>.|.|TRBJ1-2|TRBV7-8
CASSPRGSNYGYTF
TGTGCCAGCAGCCCGCGGGGTTCTAACTATGGCTACACCTTC
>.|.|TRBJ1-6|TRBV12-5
CASGGGGHPSYNSPLHF
TGTGCTAGTGGTGGGGGGGGACACCCGAGTTATAATTCACCCCTCCACTTT
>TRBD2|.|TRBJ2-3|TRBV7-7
CASSSRGGGMMDTQYF
TGTGCCAGCAGCTCCAGGGGCGGGGGGATGATGGATACGCAGTATTTT
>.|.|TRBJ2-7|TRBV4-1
CASSQAGVGTYEQYF
TGCGCCAGCAGCCAAGCGGGGGTGGGAACGTACGAGCAGTACTTC
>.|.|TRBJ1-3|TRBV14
CASSQSLSGASGNTIYF
TGTGCCAGCAGCCAAAGTTTAAGCGGGGCCTCTGGAAACACCATATATTTT
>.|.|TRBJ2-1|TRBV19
CASSIDSSSYNEQFF
TGTGCCAGTAGTATCGACAGTAGCTCCTACAATGAGCAGTTCTTC
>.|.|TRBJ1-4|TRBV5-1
CASSLDIGQFNEKLFF
TGCGCCAGCAGCTTGGACATTGGGCAGTTCAATGAAAAACTGTTTTTT
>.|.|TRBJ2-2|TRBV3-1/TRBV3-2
CASSQAGNTGELFF
TGTGCCAGCAGCCAAGCAGGGAACACCGGGGAGCTGTTTTTT
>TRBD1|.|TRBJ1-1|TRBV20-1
CSASRDRVPPEAFF
TGCAGTGCTAGTAGGGACAGGGTTCCGCCTGAAGCTTTCTTT
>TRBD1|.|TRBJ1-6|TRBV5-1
CASSFDPGQGGSPLHF
TGCGCCAGCAGCTTCGATCCGGGACAGGGGGGCTCACCCCTCCACTTT